A selection of T cell receptor beta chains follows, all from one sample in a study of blood T cell repertoires in COVID-19. Some clones are missing from TCRdb's copy, which holds only in-frame ones; the method was immunoSEQ multiplex PCR. Among approximately 100,000 clones, about 89% were seen once, and the ten largest hold around 10%. Sequenced material: peripheral blood. The source is a woman aged 25 to 45 with acute or convalescent COVID-19. CDR3s include the opening cysteine and the closing phenylalanine or tryptophan. The order of the fields is J gene, D gene, V gene, clone size, CDR3 protein, CDR3 DNA. The D gene is left open where the match is weak. Not every row has a clone size; where given, it reads once, few, many or a size class.

TRBJ1-2 . TRBV5-5 . CASSQDLVYGYTF TGTGCCAGCAGCCAGGACTTGGTCTATGGCTACACCTTC
TRBJ1-1 . TRBV27 . CASSSSGGPGGEAFF .
TRBJ1-2 . TRBV29-1 . CSVEGATDNYGYTF TGCAGCGTTGAAGGGGCGACGGATAACTATGGCTACACCTTC
TRBJ2-7 TRBD2 TRBV10-3 . CATTAGGTSYEQYF TGTGCCACGACGGCGGGGGGAACGTCCTACGAGCAGTACTTC
TRBJ2-3 . TRBV9 . CASSVEDSGSTDTQYF TGTGCCAGCAGCGTAGAGGATAGCGGTAGCACAGATACGCAGTATTTT
TRBJ1-4 . TRBV6-5 . CASRAQGNEKLFF TGTGCCAGCCGGGCCCAGGGGAATGAAAAACTGTTTTTT
TRBJ1-5 TRBD1 TRBV2 . CASKPGQGIYSNQPQHF TGTGCCAGCAAACCGGGACAGGGCATTTATAGCAATCAGCCCCAGCATTTT
TRBJ2-1 . TRBV25-1 . CASLPPGSEGNEQFF TGTGCCAGCCTTCCTCCGGGGAGCGAAGGAAATGAGCAGTTCTTC
TRBJ2-2 . TRBV5-6 . CASTTGFSELFF TGTGCCAGCACCACAGGGTTTTCGGAGCTGTTTTTT
TRBJ2-7 . TRBV9 . CASSVGSSSYEQYF TGTGCCAGCAGCGTAGGGTCGTCTAGCTACGAGCAGTACTTC
TRBJ2-3 . TRBV7-3 . CASSLGGRTDTQYF TGTGCCAGCAGCTTGGGGGGGCGCACAGATACGCAGTATTTT
TRBJ2-7 . TRBV7-9 . CASSSPVAAGGNEQYF TGTGCCAGCAGCTCCCCGGTAGCGGCCGGCGGTAACGAGCAGTACTTC
TRBJ1-5 TRBD1 TRBV11-1 . CASSNDRDQPQHF TGTGCCAGCAGCAATGACAGGGATCAGCCCCAGCATTTT
TRBJ1-3 . TRBV4-2 . CASSQDPRGNTIYF TGTGCCAGCAGCCAAGATCCTAGAGGAAACACCATATATTTT
TRBJ2-7 TRBD2 TRBV28 . CASSFPGTSGSEQYF TGTGCCAGCAGCTTCCCCGGGACTAGCGGCTCCGAGCAGTACTTC
TRBJ1-5 . TRBV2 once CASSDRGIGNQPQHF TGTGCCAGCAGTGACAGGGGTATTGGCAATCAGCCCCAGCATTTT
TRBJ2-7 TRBD1 TRBV29-1 . CSVATGANEQYF TGCAGCGTTGCGACAGGGGCCAACGAGCAGTACTTC
TRBJ2-7 . TRBV5-6 . CASRIEHDTYEQYF TGTGCCAGCAGGATAGAACACGACACCTACGAGCAGTACTTC
TRBJ2-2 TRBD1 TRBV4-1 once CASSHLDRVLFF TGCGCCAGCAGCCATCTCGACAGGGTGCTGTTTTTT
TRBJ2-2 TRBD1 TRBV10-3 . CAISETSTGSGGELFF TGTGCCATCAGTGAGACGTCGACAGGGTCGGGCGGGGAGCTGTTTTTT
TRBJ2-1 . TRBV7-3 . CASSLTRDNEQFF TGTGCCAGCAGCTTAACCAGGGACAATGAGCAGTTCTTC
TRBJ1-2 . TRBV30 . CAWSVQFRYGYTF TGTGCCTGGAGTGTACAGTTTCGGTATGGCTACACCTTC
TRBJ2-1 TRBD2 TRBV7-6 . CASSSTTSGAYGEQFF TGTGCCAGCAGCTCGACAACTAGCGGGGCCTACGGAGAGCAGTTCTTC
TRBJ2-1 . TRBV6-5 . CASSLTVSSYNEQFF TGTGCCAGCAGCTTAACAGTATCCTCCTACAATGAGCAGTTCTTC
TRBJ2-7 TRBD1 TRBV28 once CASTRPGQGVYEQYF TGTGCCAGCACCCGACCGGGACAGGGAGTCTACGAGCAGTACTTC
TRBJ1-1 . TRBV6-5 once CASRVGDLNTEAFF TGTGCCAGCAGGGTAGGGGACTTGAACACTGAAGCTTTCTTT
TRBJ2-7 . TRBV6-5 . CASSPPGHQRGQYF TGTGCCAGCAGTCCACCGGGACACCAAAGGGGGCAGTACTTC
TRBJ1-5 TRBD1 TRBV5-1 . CASSPGQANQPQHF TGCGCCAGCAGTCCCGGACAGGCCAATCAGCCCCAGCATTTT
TRBJ2-2 TRBD1 TRBV18 . CASSPPGTVNTGELFF TGTGCCAGCTCACCACCGGGGACAGTGAACACCGGGGAGCTGTTTTTT
TRBJ2-7 TRBD2 TRBV6-5 . CATLAGARPYEQYF TGTGCCACCCTAGCGGGGGCTCGCCCCTACGAGCAGTACTTC
TRBJ2-3 TRBD1 TRBV5-1 . CASSETGNTQYF TGCGCCAGCAGTGAGACAGGGAATACGCAGTATTTT
TRBJ2-1 TRBD1 TRBV10-2 . CASRTGNNEQFF TGCGCCAGCAGGACAGGGAACAATGAGCAGTTCTTC
TRBJ2-3 TRBD2 TRBV3-1/TRBV3-2 . CASSQLQTGGKDTDTQYF TGTGCCAGCAGCCAATTGCAGACGGGGGGGAAAGACACAGATACGCAGTATTTT
TRBJ2-2 . TRBV5-1 . CASSNSGTLNTGELFF TGCGCCAGCTCGAACTCCGGGACACTTAACACCGGGGAGCTGTTTTTT
TRBJ2-7 . TRBV7-2 many CASSLKGAAGYEQYF TGTGCCAGCAGCTTAAAGGGGGCCGCGGGGTACGAGCAGTACTTC
TRBJ2-1 . TRBV7-9 . CASSPLVGRAPYNEQFF TGTGCCAGCAGCCCCCTGGTCGGGCGGGCCCCCTACAATGAGCAGTTCTTC
TRBJ2-7 TRBD2 TRBV4-2 . CASSQVTLAEAYEQYF TGTGCCAGCAGCCAAGTCACACTAGCGGAGGCATACGAGCAGTACTTC
TRBJ2-1 . TRBV11-2 . CASREVGRRYNEQFF TGTGCCAGCAGGGAGGTCGGCCGGCGTTACAATGAGCAGTTCTTC
TRBJ2-7 TRBD1 TRBV11-2 . CASSPAGGHPAYEQYF TGTGCCAGCAGCCCCGCAGGGGGACACCCAGCCTACGAGCAGTACTTC
TRBJ2-1 . TRBV27 . CASSLRGMDNEQFF TGTGCCAGCAGTTTACGGGGGATGGACAATGAGCAGTTCTTC
TRBJ2-7 TRBD2 TRBV3-1/TRBV3-2 . CASSLGTSGGHYEQYF TGTGCCAGCAGCCTCGGGACTAGCGGGGGCCACTACGAGCAGTACTTC
TRBJ1-6 TRBD1 TRBV11-2 . CASSLTGQYNSPLHF TGTGCCAGCAGCCTAACGGGACAGTATAATTCACCCCTCCACTTT
TRBJ1-2 . TRBV28 . CASGLLYGYTF TGTGCCAGTGGGCTATTATATGGCTACACCTTC
TRBJ1-4 TRBD1 TRBV5-1 once CASSMATGYNEKLFF TGCGCCAGCAGCATGGCGACAGGGTACAATGAAAAACTGTTTTTT
TRBJ2-3 . TRBV9 . CASSSLGASTDTQYF TGTGCCAGCAGCTCCCTGGGGGCTAGCACAGATACGCAGTATTTT
TRBJ2-1 TRBD1 TRBV5-1 . CASSLAGQGYNEQFF TGCGCCAGCAGCTTGGCGGGACAGGGCTACAATGAGCAGTTCTTC
TRBJ1-2 . TRBV4-1 . CASSFSAGQFNYGYTF TGCGCCAGCAGCTTTTCCGCCGGACAGTTTAACTATGGCTACACCTTC
TRBJ2-7 TRBD2 TRBV7-2 . CASSLGLAGFYEQYF TGTGCCAGCAGCTTAGGACTAGCGGGATTCTACGAGCAGTACTTC
TRBJ1-1 TRBD1 TRBV2 . CASSHNRGLNTEAFF TGTGCCAGCAGCCATAACAGGGGTTTGAACACTGAAGCTTTCTTT